This record concerns one TCR beta chain sequence. In the PCR, 60 Vbeta and 13 Jbeta primers were used. Clones were sequenced by immunoSEQ multiplex PCR, and TCRdb holds only the in-frame ones, with some missing. The profile shows 140,000 or so clones, about 80% of them singletons. This sample is drawn from a study of cytomegalovirus exposure and HLA in healthy donors. The germline V gene has CDR1 SGDLS and CDR2 YYNGEE. V gave up 0 bases and J gave up 5 bases; unmatched junction bases: 4. CDR3 size: 15 residues. This clonotype was sampled from a man aged 35 to 55 in good health and CMV-seronegative. Specimen: PBMCs. The rearrangement joins TRBV9 to TRBJ1-4; 7 nucleotides align to TRBD1. The CDR3 loop reads CASSVVGGGNEKLFF. The CDR3 region has the DNA TGTGCCAGCAGCGTAGTCGGAGGGGGCAATGAAAAACTGTTTTTT.